These T cell receptor beta chains were read from a single sample in a study of cytomegalovirus exposure and HLA in healthy donors. The method was immunoSEQ multiplex PCR; TCRdb's version includes in-frame clones alone and lacks a portion of them. The table shows about 130,000 clones, with about nine tenths occurring only once. Sample: PBMCs. These receptors were taken from a man aged 30 to 45 in good health and CMV-seronegative. The CDR3 runs from the conserved cysteine through the conserved F or W.

V gene	J gene	CDR3 protein
TRBV5-1	TRBJ2-3	CASSSMTGIDTDTQYF
TRBV27	TRBJ2-3	CASSLSSLAGVYTQYF
TRBV6-1	TRBJ2-1	CASSETSGNSYNEQFF
TRBV6-5	TRBJ2-1	CASKASAYNEQFF
TRBV6-4	TRBJ2-2	CASSGTSTGELFF
TRBV5-4	TRBJ2-1	CASSWTSGTYNEQFF
TRBV15	TRBJ1-1	CATSREGGQDTEAFF
TRBV18	TRBJ1-2	CASSPGYGYTF
TRBV19	TRBJ1-2	CASSISSGALANYGYTF
TRBV27	TRBJ2-7	CASSFETAPAYEQYF
TRBV7-2	TRBJ2-1	CASSLVSSGSYEQFF
TRBV30	TRBJ2-7	CAWTYSYEQYF
TRBV30	TRBJ1-2	CAWRGTVFNYGYTF
TRBV27	TRBJ2-7	CASSLSSGSYEQYF
TRBV30	TRBJ1-1	CAWKESRDRVEAFF
TRBV5-6	TRBJ1-5	CASSTWDRAGQPQHF
TRBV11-2	TRBJ2-5	CASSSSGRAQETQYF
TRBV25-1	TRBJ2-1	CASSEFAAEQFF
TRBV6-5	TRBJ2-3	CASSLTSQQWAQYF
TRBV6-1	TRBJ2-5	CASSEIADRVGSQYF
TRBV4-1	TRBJ1-4	CASSQSGGQHNEKLFF
TRBV2	TRBJ2-6	CASSIQGAISGANVLTF
TRBV5-1	TRBJ1-3	CASSLEGGTGGLSGNTIYF
TRBV2	TRBJ2-1	CASSVRSSGRAASYNEQFF
TRBV19	TRBJ2-2	CASNNGAGAGELFF
TRBV6-1	TRBJ2-7	CASSDAGSASYEQYF
TRBV5-1	TRBJ1-2	CASSLGQGTYGYTF
TRBV30	TRBJ1-2	CAWNIPRASNYGYTF
TRBV7-9	TRBJ1-4	CASSPGQRKEKLFF
TRBV6-5	TRBJ2-7	CASSYGQGTYEQYF
TRBV28	TRBJ2-7	CASSLSGLEIYEQYF
TRBV7-2	TRBJ2-7	CASSPPGLAGSPTRGQYF
TRBV30	TRBJ2-7	CAWALAVSYEQYF
TRBV2	TRBJ2-3	CASRWPDTQYF
TRBV19	TRBJ2-6	CASSIGGGANVLTF
TRBV6-1	TRBJ1-5	CASSGGGNINQPQHF